This entry lists 9 T cell receptor beta chains sequenced from one sample in a study of patients and donors after allogeneic stem cell transplantation. TCRdb processed the RT-PCR reads anew with MiXCR; each CDR3 protein has one entry. The sample consists of about 410,000 distinct CDR3 sequences, roughly 16% of them appearing once. Sequenced input: blood, either unsorted or a sorted T cell fraction (not recorded which). Receptor source: a human donor who was either an allogeneic HSCT recipient or a stem cell or donor lymphocyte infusion donor (not recorded which). It is not recorded whose cells these are; they may come from a transplant donor.

A few counts support this clonotype. The chain recombines TRBV5-1 with TRBJ2-7, with 7 bases identical to TRBD1. With 0 bases clipped from V and 4 bases from J, the junction kept 10 bases outside the gene matches. Germline V lookup: CDR1 SGHRS, CDR2 YFSETQ. The CDR3 runs 16 residues. In DNA, the CDR3 is TGCGCCAGCAGCTTGGGACAGGGCATCCCCGATTACGAGCAGTACTTC. Translation gives CASSLGQGIPDYEQYF.

V is TRBV30 and J is TRBJ2-5; a weak D match, TRBD2 (6 bases). The CDR3 is 13 residues long. V was cut by 4 bases and J by 7 bases, with 16 bases left in between. The germline V gene encodes CDR1 GTSNPN and CDR2 SVGIG (reference sequence). CDR3 nucleotides: TGTGCCTGGAACCGCGGGACCGCAGGGACCCAGTACTTC. Protein sequence: CAWNRGTAGTQYF.

This clonotype came up a few times. The V and J genes are TRBV5-5 and TRBJ1-6, with 10 bases lining up with TRBD1. Germline lookup yields CDR1 SGHKS and CDR2 YYEKEE (reference sequence). This CDR3 has 17 amino acids. The V segment lost 4 bases and the J segment 7 bases; nucleotides outside the gene matches: 11. CDR3 residues: CASSRDRGFLGNSPLHF. In DNA, the CDR3 is TGTGCCAGCAGCCGGGACAGGGGCTTCCTGGGAAATTCACCCCTCCACTTT.

V gene TRBV18 combines with J gene TRBJ1-6, with unresolved D. The germline CDR1 and CDR2 sequences are KGHSH and LQKENI. V was cut by 6 bases and J by 15 bases, with 12 bases left in between. The CDR3 sequence is 11 residues long. The CDR3 DNA sequence: TGTGCCAGCTCTGCGTCTCTTCACCTCCACTTT. This sequence encodes CASSASLHLHF.

The table lists this clonotype with a few counts. The V and J genes are TRBV4-3 and TRBJ2-1, with 9 bases identical to TRBD1. The CDR3 extends over 17 amino acids. Germline CDR1 LGHNA, CDR2 YSLEER. V dropped 3 bases and J dropped 0; count of bases not matched to a gene: 6. The CDR3 DNA follows: TGCGCCAGCAGCCAGCAACAGGGGGCTCTCTCCTACAATGAGCAGTTCTTC. This translates into CASSQQQGALSYNEQFF.

J is TRBJ2-1 and V is TRBV20-1, with a weak D call TRBD2 (5 bases). Germline assignment: CDR1 DFQATT and CDR2 SNEGSKA (reference sequence). V was trimmed by 6 bases and J by 6 bases, leaving 21 bases between them. This CDR3 is 15 amino acids long. Written as DNA, the CDR3 is TGCAGTGCCATCGAACTAGTCGGAGCGCTCAATGAGCAGTTCTTC. It codes for CSAIELVGALNEQFF.

In this sample, this clonotype turned up a few times. The V gene is TRBV2, the J gene TRBJ2-2; D may be TRBD1 (5 bases). Looked up from germline, CDR1 is SNHLY and CDR2 is FYNNEI. Trimming removed 3 bases from V and 4 bases from J, with 6 bases in between. The CDR3 is 13 amino acids. CDR3 protein: CASSDRATGELFF. CDR3 DNA sequence: TGTGCCAGCAGTGACAGGGCCACCGGGGAGCTGTTTTTT.

This clonotype came up a few times. The J gene is TRBJ2-1, the V gene TRBV7-9, with TRBD2 identical over 8 bases. The CDR3 loop spans 13 amino acids. J gave up 7 bases and V 9 bases, and 8 bases lay outside the gene matches. The germline V gene encodes CDR1 SEHNR and CDR2 FQNEAQ (reference sequence). The CDR3 reads CASSGKKVNEQFF. DNA of the CDR3: TGTGCCAGTAGCGGGAAAAAGGTGAATGAGCAGTTCTTC.

This clonotype was seen a few times. The chain is built from TRBV21-1 and TRBJ2-3; the D call TRBD1 from the table was never checked on the DNA. TRBV21-1 is recorded as a pseudogene. The CDR3 contains 13 residues. CDR3 DNA sequence: TGTGCCAGCAGTACCACAGGGGCAGATACGCAGTATTTT. Its translation is CASSTTGADTQYF.